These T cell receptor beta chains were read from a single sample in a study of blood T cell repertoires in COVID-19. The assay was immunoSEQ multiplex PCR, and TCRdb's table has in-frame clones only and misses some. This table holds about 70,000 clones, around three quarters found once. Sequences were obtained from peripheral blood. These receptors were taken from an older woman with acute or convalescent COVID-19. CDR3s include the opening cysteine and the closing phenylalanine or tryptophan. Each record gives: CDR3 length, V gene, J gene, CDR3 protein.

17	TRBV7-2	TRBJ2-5	CASSLSDLGLARETQYF
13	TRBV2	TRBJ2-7	CASSDVGRDEQYF
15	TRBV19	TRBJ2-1	CASSILRTGGHEQFF
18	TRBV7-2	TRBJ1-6	CASTRGLSKSSYNSPLHF
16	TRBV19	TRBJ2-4	CASSGTGGRAKNIQYF
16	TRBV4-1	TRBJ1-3	CASSQERASSGNTIYF
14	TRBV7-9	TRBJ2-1	CASSKDRVGGEQFF
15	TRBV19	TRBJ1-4	CASTPYSGLNEKLFF
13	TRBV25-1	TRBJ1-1	CASSDDRNTEAFF
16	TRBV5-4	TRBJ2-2	CASSPGGGGSIAELFF
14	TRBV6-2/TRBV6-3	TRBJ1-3	CASSYSGGGGTIYF
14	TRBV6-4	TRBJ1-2	CASSAFGTGNGYTF
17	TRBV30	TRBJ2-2	CAWNFELAGAGTGELFF
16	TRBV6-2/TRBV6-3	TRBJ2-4	CASSYRPNSGKNIQYF
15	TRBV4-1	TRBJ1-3	CASSQDRTGGNTIYF
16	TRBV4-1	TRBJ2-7	CASSQEVRGSSYEQYF
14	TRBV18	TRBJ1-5	CASSPSQGNQPQHF
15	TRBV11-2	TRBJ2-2	CASSLSNLGAGELFF
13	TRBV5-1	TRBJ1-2	CASSPGTEYGYTF
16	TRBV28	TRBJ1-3	CASSLFWGRGRNTIYF
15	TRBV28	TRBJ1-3	CASSPGSLSGNTIYF
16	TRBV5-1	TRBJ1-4	CASSMAWPRANEKLFF
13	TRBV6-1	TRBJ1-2	CASTAGPTGGYTF
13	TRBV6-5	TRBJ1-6	CASLGGGNSPLHF
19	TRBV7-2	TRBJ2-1	CASSLARLAGGAGYNEQFF
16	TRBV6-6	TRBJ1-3	CASSLGLSGSGNTIYF
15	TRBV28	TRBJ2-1	CASSPRGGAYNEQFF
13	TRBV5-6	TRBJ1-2	CASLTGASYGYTF
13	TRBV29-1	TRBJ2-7	CSASSGSGYEQYF
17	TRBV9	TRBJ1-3	CASSVYDRAPSGNTIYF
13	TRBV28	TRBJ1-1	CASSPRTAFRAFF
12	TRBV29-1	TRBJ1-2	CSVEGIEGAVTF
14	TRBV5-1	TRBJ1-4	CASSTGTGNEKLFF
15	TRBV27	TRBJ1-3	CASSMDRAGGNTIYF
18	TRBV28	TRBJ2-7	CASSLIMLTGTGDHEQYF
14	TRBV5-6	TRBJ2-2	CASSLVLATGELFF
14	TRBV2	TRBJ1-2	CASSGGGTDNGYTF
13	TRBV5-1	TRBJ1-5	CASSSDGDQPQHF
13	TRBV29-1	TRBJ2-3	CSVVGPSTDTQYF
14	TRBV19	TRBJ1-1	CASGLVRGNTEAFF
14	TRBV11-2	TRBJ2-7	CASSPTGSSYEQYF
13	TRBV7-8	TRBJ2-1	CASNLGEHNEQFF
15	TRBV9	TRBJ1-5	CASSPHEGANQPQHF
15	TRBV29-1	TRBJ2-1	CSVLGVTGSYNEQFF
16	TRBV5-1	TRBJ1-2	CASSLGGTDRRGGYTF
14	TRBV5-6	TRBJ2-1	CASSLILAENEQFF
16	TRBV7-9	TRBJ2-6	CASSLGGGHGANVLTF
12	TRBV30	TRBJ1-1	CAWWPGAGRAFF
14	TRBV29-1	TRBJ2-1	CSLAGTGATNEQFF
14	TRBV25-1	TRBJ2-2	CASRRQGNTGELFF
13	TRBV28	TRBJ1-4	CASGGATNEKLFF
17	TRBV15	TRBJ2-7	CATSRDLPGQGVYEQYF
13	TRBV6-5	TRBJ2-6	CASRDSGANVLTF
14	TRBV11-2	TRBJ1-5	CASSLGGRGQPQHF
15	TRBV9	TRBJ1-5	CASSVDLSAGQPQHF
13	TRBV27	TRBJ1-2	CASGRGTMDSYTF
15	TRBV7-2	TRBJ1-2	CASSLEAGVLNGYTF
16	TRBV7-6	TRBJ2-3	CASSYPDRPLTDTQYF
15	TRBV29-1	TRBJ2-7	CSVQVGTGGSYEQYF